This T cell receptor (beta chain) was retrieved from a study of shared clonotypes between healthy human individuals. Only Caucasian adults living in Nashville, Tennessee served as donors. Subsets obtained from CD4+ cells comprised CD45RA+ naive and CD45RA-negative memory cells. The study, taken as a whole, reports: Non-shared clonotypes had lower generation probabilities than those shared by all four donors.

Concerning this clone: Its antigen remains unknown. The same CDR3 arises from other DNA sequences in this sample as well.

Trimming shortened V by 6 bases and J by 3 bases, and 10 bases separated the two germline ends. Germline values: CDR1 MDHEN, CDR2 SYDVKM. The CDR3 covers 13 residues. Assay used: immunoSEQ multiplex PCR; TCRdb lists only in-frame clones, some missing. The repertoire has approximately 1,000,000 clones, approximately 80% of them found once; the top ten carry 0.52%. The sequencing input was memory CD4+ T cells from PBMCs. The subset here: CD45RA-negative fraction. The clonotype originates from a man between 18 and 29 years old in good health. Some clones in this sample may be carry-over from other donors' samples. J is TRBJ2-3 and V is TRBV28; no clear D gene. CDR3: CASSLPPTDTQYF. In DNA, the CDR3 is TGTGCCAGCAGCCTACCCCCGACAGATACGCAGTATTTT. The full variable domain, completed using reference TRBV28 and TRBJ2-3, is DVKVTQSSRYLVKRTGEKVFLECVQDMDHENMFWYRQDPGLGLRLIYFSYDVKMKEKGDIPEGYSVSREKKERFSLILESASTNQTSMYLCASSLPPTDTQYFGPGTRLTVL.